Listed below are T cell receptor beta chains from one sample, sequenced in a study of cytomegalovirus exposure and HLA in healthy donors. The repertoire was sequenced with immunoSEQ multiplex PCR; TCRdb's copy has only in-frame clones and lacks some. The sample includes under 250,000 clones, approximately 80% of them seen just once. The sequenced material came from PBMCs. The receptors come from a man aged 50 or older in good health and CMV-seronegative. The conserved cysteine and the conserved F or W are not part of the CDR3 here.

j_gene	v_gene	CDR3aa
TRBJ2-2	TRBV4-2	ASSQRLAGVNTGELF
TRBJ2-7	TRBV7-9	ASSPRTSGSYEQY
TRBJ1-2	TRBV9	ASSVGYRPTNYGYT
TRBJ2-1	TRBV19	ASSIVGVGGSSYNEQF
TRBJ1-1	TRBV7-9	ASFRTDINTEAF
TRBJ1-5	TRBV5-1	ASSLRGEGNQPQH
TRBJ2-7	TRBV7-8	ASTPPLRLAGANEQY
TRBJ1-3	TRBV7-9	ASSITESGNTIY
TRBJ2-1	TRBV15	ATSLTREQF
TRBJ2-5	TRBV5-1	ASSQGQGQETQY
TRBJ2-1	TRBV6-6	ASSYGTTSYNEQF
TRBJ2-7	TRBV7-2	ASSLGQGTYEQY
TRBJ1-4	TRBV28	ASSLQGLTNEKLF
TRBJ2-1	TRBV5-1	ASSLEASYNEQF
TRBJ1-3	TRBV7-6	ASSTGRGSGNTIY
TRBJ2-7	TRBV7-9	ASSLGTSKEQY
TRBJ1-2	TRBV27	ASGTYSTNYGYT
TRBJ2-2	TRBV18	ASSPPGGGLNTGELF
TRBJ1-1	TRBV5-1	ASSWGGHDTEAF
TRBJ2-1	TRBV21-1	ASSKDLAEYNEQF
TRBJ2-2	TRBV19	ASTPGLAVDTGELF
TRBJ2-3	TRBV6-4	ASSSTSGGTDTQY
TRBJ1-1	TRBV5-6	ASSLGQVDTEAF
TRBJ2-2	TRBV2	ASIQGGNTGELF
TRBJ2-5	TRBV10-2	AAGQGMETQY
TRBJ1-5	TRBV28	ASSLGHTDQPQH
TRBJ2-1	TRBV2	ASRGGTNNEQF
TRBJ2-3	TRBV5-1	ASSLRLAGAVDTQY
TRBJ2-3	TRBV7-8	ASSTQGKGTDTQY
TRBJ1-2	TRBV6-5	ASSYSVWATNYGYT
TRBJ2-5	TRBV13	ASSLQAGPVETQY
TRBJ2-7	TRBV7-2	ASSWGTGEYEQY
TRBJ2-7	TRBV9	ASSVETSGRVEQY
TRBJ2-1	TRBV15	ATNLGGGRNNEQF
TRBJ2-2	TRBV11-3	ASSPPSGTSANTGELF
TRBJ2-1	TRBV18	ASSPSGGPLDEQF
TRBJ2-1	TRBV5-1	ASSLAVRTYNEQF
TRBJ2-5	TRBV28	ASSHTGRSFQETQY
TRBJ2-7	TRBV30	AWTPGGGYEQY
TRBJ2-7	TRBV2	ASSKRDRGPYEQY
TRBJ1-1	TRBV30	ACFGKTNTEAF
TRBJ2-1	TRBV5-1	ASSLISGLAVHEQF
TRBJ1-3	TRBV5-4	ASSFGTREGDTIY